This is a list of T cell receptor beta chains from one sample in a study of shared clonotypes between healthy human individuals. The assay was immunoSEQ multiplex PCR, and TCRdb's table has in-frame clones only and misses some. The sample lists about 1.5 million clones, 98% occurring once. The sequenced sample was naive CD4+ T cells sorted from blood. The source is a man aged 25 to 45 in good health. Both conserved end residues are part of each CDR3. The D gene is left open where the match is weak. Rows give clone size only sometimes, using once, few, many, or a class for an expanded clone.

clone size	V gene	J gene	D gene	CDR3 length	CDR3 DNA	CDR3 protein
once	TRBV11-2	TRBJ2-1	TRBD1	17	TGTGCCAGCAGCTTAGGAGGGACAGGCTCCTTAGTCGGTGAGCAGTTCTTC	CASSLGGTGSLVGEQFF
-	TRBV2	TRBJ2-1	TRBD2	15	TGTGCCAGCAGTGACTCGACAGAATCGGCGGGAGGGCAGTTCTTC	CASSDSTESAGGQFF
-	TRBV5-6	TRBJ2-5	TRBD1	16	TGTGCCAGCAGCACTGCCATGGACAGGGGAGGAGAGACCCAGTACTTC	CASSTAMDRGGETQYF
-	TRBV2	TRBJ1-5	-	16	TGTGCCAGCAGTGACAGAGTAGGATATAGCAATCAGCCCCAGCATTTT	CASSDRVGYSNQPQHF
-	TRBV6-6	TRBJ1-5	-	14	TGTGCCAGCAGACCCGGACGGGACAATCAGCCCCAGCATTTT	CASRPGRDNQPQHF
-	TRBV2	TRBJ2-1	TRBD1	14	TGTGCCAGCATCCCGGGACAGGTTGTCGGTGAGCAGTTCTTC	CASIPGQVVGEQFF
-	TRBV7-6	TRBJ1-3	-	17	TGTGCCAGCAGCCCCAAATGGAGCAGGGACCGAGGAAACACCATATATTTT	CASSPKWSRDRGNTIYF
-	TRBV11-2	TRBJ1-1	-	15	TGTGCCAGCAGCCTGGGGGTGGGAACAAAGACTGAAGCTTTCTTT	CASSLGVGTKTEAFF
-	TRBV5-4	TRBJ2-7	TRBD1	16	TGTGCCAGCAGCCTTAGTCCGGGACAGTTCTCCTACGAGCAGTACTTC	CASSLSPGQFSYEQYF
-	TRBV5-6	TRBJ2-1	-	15	TGTGCCAGCAGCTTAGACAGGACCGCGGTCAATGAGCAGTTCTTC	CASSLDRTAVNEQFF
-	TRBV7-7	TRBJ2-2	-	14	TGTGCTAGCAGCGGGCTCAGGGAAACCGGGGAGCTGTTTTTT	CASSGLRETGELFF
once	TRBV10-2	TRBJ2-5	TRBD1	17	TGCGCCAGCAGTGATTTTATGGGGACAGGGTTTCAAGAGACCCAGTACTTC	CASSDFMGTGFQETQYF
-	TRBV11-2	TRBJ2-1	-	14	-	CASAPWGGGAIGFF
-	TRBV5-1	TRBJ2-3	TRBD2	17	TGCGCCAGCAGCTCTGGCGCCCTAGCGGGAGGCACAGATACGCAGTATTTT	CASSSGALAGGTDTQYF
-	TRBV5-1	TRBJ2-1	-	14	TGCGCCAGCAGTCCTACTCCACCGGTTGATGAGCAGTTCTTC	CASSPTPPVDEQFF
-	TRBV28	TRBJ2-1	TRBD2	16	TGTGCCAGCAGTTTAGTGGGAGGGCCTCAGCGGGGTGAGCAGTTCTTC	CASSLVGGPQRGEQFF
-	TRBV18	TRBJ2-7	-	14	TGTGCCAGCTCACCGGGCGTCAACTCCTACGAGCAGTACTTC	CASSPGVNSYEQYF
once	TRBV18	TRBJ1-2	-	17	TGTGCCAGCTCACCTCCCAGGGAGCGACCGGCAAACTATGGCTACACCTTC	CASSPPRERPANYGYTF
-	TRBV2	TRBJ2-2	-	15	TGTGCCAGCTCAACAATCCGGGTTCAGACCGGGGAGCTGTTTTTT	CASSTIRVQTGELFF
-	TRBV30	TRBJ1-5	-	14	TGTGCCTGGAGTGTAACGTGGTTAAATCAGCCCCAGCATTTT	CAWSVTWLNQPQHF
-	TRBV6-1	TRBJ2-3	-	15	TGTGCCAGCAGTTTGCGGCCAGGGGAGGGAGATACGCAGTATTTT	CASSLRPGEGDTQYF
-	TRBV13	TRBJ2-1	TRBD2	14	TGTGCCAGCAGCCCGGGACTAGCGTTCAATGAGCAGTTCTTC	CASSPGLAFNEQFF
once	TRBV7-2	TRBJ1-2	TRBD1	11	TGTGCCAGCAGCACGGGACAGGGGAGGACCTTC	CASSTGQGRTF
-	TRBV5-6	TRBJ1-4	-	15	TGTGCCAGCAGCGAGAGGAGGTTTACTAATGAAAAACTGTTTTTT	CASSERRFTNEKLFF
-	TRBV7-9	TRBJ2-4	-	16	TGTGCCAGCAGCTTACTGGGACAAGTAGCCAAAAACATTCAGTACTTC	CASSLLGQVAKNIQYF
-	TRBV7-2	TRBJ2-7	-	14	TGTGCCAGCAGCTTTAGTGGAGGGTCCTACGAGCAGTACTTC	CASSFSGGSYEQYF
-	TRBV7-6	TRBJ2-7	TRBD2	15	TGTGCCAGCAGCTCTAGCGGGAGGGCCGGTCACGAGCAGTACTTC	CASSSSGRAGHEQYF
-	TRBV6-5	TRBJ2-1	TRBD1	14	TGTGCCAGCGGCCGGGACAGGCCCTACAATGAGCAGTTCTTC	CASGRDRPYNEQFF
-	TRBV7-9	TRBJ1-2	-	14	TGTGCCAGCAGCTTAGACAGTCGGGGGTATGGCTACACCTTC	CASSLDSRGYGYTF
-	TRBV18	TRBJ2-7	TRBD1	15	TGTGCCAGCTCACTCGGGGGACAGGTCTTCTACGAGCAGTACTTC	CASSLGGQVFYEQYF
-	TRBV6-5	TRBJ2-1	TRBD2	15	TGTGCCAGCAGTTCGCCTAGCGGAAACTACAATGAGCAGTTCTTC	CASSSPSGNYNEQFF
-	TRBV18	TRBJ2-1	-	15	TGTGCCAGCTCACCAAAGGGCAGGGCGGCCAATGAGCAGTTCTTC	CASSPKGRAANEQFF
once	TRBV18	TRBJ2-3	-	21	TGTGCCAGCTCACCCTCAAGTAACAGGGCTCTTTCAGGTCGGAAACCAGATACGCAGTATTTT	CASSPSSNRALSGRKPDTQYF
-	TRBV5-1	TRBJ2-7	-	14	TGCGCCAGCAGCGACGGGACGGTCCCCACGGAGCAGTACTTC	CASSDGTVPTEQYF
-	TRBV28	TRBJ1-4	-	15	TGTGCCAGCAGTGAATGGACAGCCCCTAATGAAAAACTGTTTTTT	CASSEWTAPNEKLFF
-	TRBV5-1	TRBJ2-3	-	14	TGCGCCAGCGTTACCCAGCCAGGGTCCGATACGCAGTATTTT	CASVTQPGSDTQYF
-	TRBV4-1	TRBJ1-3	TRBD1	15	TGCGCCAGCAGCCAGACTCCGGGACAGGGAAACACCATATATTTT	CASSQTPGQGNTIYF
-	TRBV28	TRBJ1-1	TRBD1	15	TGTGCCAGCAGTTTATGGGACAGGACTAACACTGAAGCTTTCTTT	CASSLWDRTNTEAFF
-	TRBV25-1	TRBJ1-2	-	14	TGTGCCAGCAGTGTTGCGGGTCAGGGTGTTGGCTACACCTTC	CASSVAGQGVGYTF
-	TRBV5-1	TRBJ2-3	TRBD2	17	TGCGCCAGCAGCTTCACTAGCGGGAGGGCCGGGACAGATACGCAGTATTTT	CASSFTSGRAGTDTQYF
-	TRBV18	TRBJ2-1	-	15	TGTGCCAGCTCACCACCGTCATCACAGGGAAATGAGCAGTTCTTC	CASSPPSSQGNEQFF
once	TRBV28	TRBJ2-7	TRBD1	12	TGTGCCAGCAGTTTAGTGGGACAGTCTTGTTACTTC	CASSLVGQSCYF
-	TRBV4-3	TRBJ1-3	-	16	TGCGCCAGCAGCCACACTCCCCGGGACAACCGAAACACCATATATTTT	CASSHTPRDNRNTIYF
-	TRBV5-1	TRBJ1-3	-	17	TGCGCCAGCAGCTTGTCTTTGAGCAGAAGCTCTGGAAACACCATATATTTT	CASSLSLSRSSGNTIYF
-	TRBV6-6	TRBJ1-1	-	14	TGTGCCAGCAGGAGACAGGAGTGGACCACTGAAGCTTTCTTT	CASRRQEWTTEAFF
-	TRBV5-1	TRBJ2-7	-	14	TGCGCCAGCAGCGTGACAGTGGCCTCCTACGAGCAGTACTTC	CASSVTVASYEQYF
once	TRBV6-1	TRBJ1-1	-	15	TGTGCCAGCAGTTTGGGGGCCCAAGTCCCCACAAGAGCTTTCTTT	CASSLGAQVPTRAFF
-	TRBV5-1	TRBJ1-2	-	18	TGCGCCAGCAGCTTGGATACACCCGGGACGGCGAAGCCATATGGCTACACCTTC	CASSLDTPGTAKPYGYTF
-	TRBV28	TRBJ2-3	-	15	TGTGCCAGCAGTTTACCAGCGGGTAACACAGATACGCAGTATTTT	CASSLPAGNTDTQYF
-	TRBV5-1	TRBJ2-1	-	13	TGCGCCAGCAGCTTGGCAGGGGCCGGTGAGCAGTTCTTC	CASSLAGAGEQFF
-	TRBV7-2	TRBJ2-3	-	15	TGTGCCAGCAGCTTATCGGCGGGACGCACAGATACGCAGTATTTT	CASSLSAGRTDTQYF
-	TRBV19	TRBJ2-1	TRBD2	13	TGTGCCAGCTCAACTAGCGGATACAATGAGCAGTTCTTC	CASSTSGYNEQFF
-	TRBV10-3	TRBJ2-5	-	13	TGTGCCATCAGTGAGCGGCTTCCGGGGACCCAGTACTTC	CAISERLPGTQYF
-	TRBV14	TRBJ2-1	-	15	TGTGCCAGCAGCCAAGGTCGCAGTGAGGCGAATGAGCAGTTCTTC	CASSQGRSEANEQFF
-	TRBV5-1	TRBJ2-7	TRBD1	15	TGCGCCAGCACCCGCCACGAGACAGGGCCCTACGAGCAGTACTTC	CASTRHETGPYEQYF
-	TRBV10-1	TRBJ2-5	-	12	TGCGCCAGCTCTAGCGGACCAGGGGCCCAGTACTTC	CASSSGPGAQYF
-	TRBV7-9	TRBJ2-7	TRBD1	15	TGTGCCAGCAGCCTCCCGGGACAGGTGGCCTACGAGCAGTACTTC	CASSLPGQVAYEQYF
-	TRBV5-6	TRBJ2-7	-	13	TGTGCCAGCAGCCCCCCAGGGAGCCACGAGCAGTACTTC	CASSPPGSHEQYF
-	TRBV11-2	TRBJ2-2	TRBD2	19	TGTGCCAGCAGCCAAAACCCCCTGACTAGCGGGAGGGCCCTCGGGGAGCTGTTTTTT	CASSQNPLTSGRALGELFF
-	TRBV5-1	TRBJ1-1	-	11	TGCGCCAGCAGCTTGGATACTGAAGCTTTCTTT	CASSLDTEAFF